The 16 T cell receptor beta chains presented below share a single source sample, sequenced in a study of cytomegalovirus exposure and HLA in healthy donors. Some clones are missing from TCRdb's copy, which holds only in-frame ones; the method was immunoSEQ multiplex PCR. The sample consists of 100,000 to 120,000 clones, 70% to 90% of them appearing once. The sample taken for sequencing was PBMCs. The origin of the receptors is a young woman in good health and CMV-seropositive.

The rearrangement joins TRBV6-5 to TRBJ1-4; no firm D call. The CDR3 has 14 amino acids. Germline V gene data show CDR1 as MNHEY and CDR2 as SVGAGI. With 2 bases removed from V and 3 bases from J, the gap between germline ends came to 7 bases. CDR3 in amino acids: CASSYAGANEKLFF. As DNA, the CDR3 is TGTGCCAGCAGTTACGCCGGGGCTAATGAAAAACTGTTTTTT.

The chain recombines TRBV14 with TRBJ1-4; D is unresolved. CDR1 is SGHDN, CDR2 FVKESK, per germline. CDR3 length equals 15 residues. V was pared by 4 bases and J by 7 bases, with 16 bases between. The CDR3 loop is CASSLSRHKVEKLFF. The CDR3 coding sequence is TGTGCCAGCAGCCTAAGCAGACACAAGGTTGAAAAACTGTTTTTT.

V and J are TRBV10-3 and TRBJ2-3; D is uncertain. This CDR3 comprises 13 residues. Germline V gene sequence: CDR1 ENHRY, CDR2 SYGVKD. The V end lost 4 bases, the J end lost 2 bases, and 7 bases lay between the germline ends. CDR3 loop: CAISGHDTDTQYF. In DNA, the CDR3 is TGTGCCATCAGTGGGCATGACACAGATACGCAGTATTTT.

The chain combines TRBV25-1 with TRBJ2-7; 7 nucleotides line up with TRBD2. The germline gives CDR1 MGHDK, CDR2 SYGVNS. The CDR3 spans 13 residues. J gave up 6 bases and V 2 bases, and 4 bases lay outside the gene matches. CDR3 amino acids: CASSEHPGGEQYF. CDR3 coding DNA: TGTGCCAGCAGTGAACATCCGGGAGGCGAGCAGTACTTC.

The chain recombines TRBV18 with TRBJ1-5, with 8 bases lining up with TRBD1. The V gene end was trimmed by 3 bases and the J gene end by 7 bases; junction bases not matched to a gene: 8. The CDR3 is 15 amino acids. Germline V lookup: CDR1 KGHSH, CDR2 LQKENI. The CDR3 nucleotides are TGTGCCAGCTCACCGGCCGACAGGGGAGGACAGCCCCAGCATTTT. Translating it yields CASSPADRGGQPQHF.

The chain uses TRBV28 and TRBJ1-5; 8 nucleotides align to TRBD1. Germline trimming cut 6 bases from V and 6 bases from J; bases unmatched to any gene: 4. Germline loops: CDR1 MDHEN, CDR2 SYDVKM. This CDR3 is built from 13 residues. The CDR3 region has the DNA TGTGCCAGCAGCGACAGGGGAGGTCAGCCCCAGCATTTT. It codes for CASSDRGGQPQHF. Full variable domain (remainder filled in from reference TRBV28 and TRBJ1-5): DVKVTQSSRYLVKRTGEKVFLECVQDMDHENMFWYRQDPGLGLRLIYFSYDVKMKEKGDIPEGYSVSREKKERFSLILESASTNQTSMYLCASSDRGGQPQHFGDGTRLSIL.

The V gene is TRBV5-1, the J gene TRBJ2-6; D gene uncertain. There are 16 residues in the CDR3. Germline CDR1 SGHRS, CDR2 YFSETQ. V was trimmed by 6 bases and J by 2 bases, leaving 15 bases between them. DNA of the CDR3: TGCGCCAGCACACTGGAGCAGTGGACTGGGGCCAACGTCCTGACTTTC. Its translation: CASTLEQWTGANVLTF.

The chain carries TRBV11-2 and TRBJ2-7; 7 bases are shared with TRBD2. After removal of 2 bases from V and 4 bases from J, the junction contained 14 bases not matched to a gene. CDR1 and CDR2 (germline): SGHAT, FQNNGV. The CDR3 length is 17 residues. The DNA of the CDR3 is TGTGCCAGCAGCTTAAGCCGGCCAGCGGGAACGGTTTACGAGCAGTACTTC. It encodes CASSLSRPAGTVYEQYF.

V is TRBV6-6 and J is TRBJ1-5, with D possibly TRBD1 on 5 matching bases. The CDR3 has 14 residues. Germline assignment: CDR1 MNHNY and CDR2 SVGAGI (reference sequence). V lost 5 bases and J 1 base, leaving 9 bases between the germline ends. This chain's CDR3 is CASSPQGSNQPQHF. CDR3 DNA sequence: TGTGCCAGCAGTCCTCAGGGCAGCAATCAGCCCCAGCATTTT.

Remarks on this clone: The sample holds other DNA sequences that translate to the same CDR3. The chain is built from TRBV30 and TRBJ2-1, with a weak D call TRBD2 (6 bases). Germline loops: CDR1 GTSNPN, CDR2 SVGIG (reference sequence). The CDR3 loop spans 15 amino acids. V was clipped by 6 bases and J by 3 bases, with 18 bases between them. This CDR3 is CACRTRETGYNEQFF. The CDR3 nucleotides are TGTGCCTGCCGGACCCGGGAGACGGGCTACAATGAGCAGTTCTTC.

This chain uses TRBV4-1 with TRBJ2-7; 9 bases map to TRBD2. In germline, CDR1 is MGHRA, CDR2 YSYEKL. This CDR3 has 19 residues. V gave up 0 bases and J gave up 3 bases; unmatched junction bases: 15. The CDR3 nucleotides read TGCGCCAGCAGCCAAGATGGGCTAGCGGGAATCTCGTCGGGCTACGAGCAGTACTTC. Its protein product is CASSQDGLAGISSGYEQYF.

This chain links TRBV7-3 with TRBJ2-3; 14 nucleotides match TRBD2. Germline V gene data show CDR1 as SGHTA and CDR2 as FQGTGA. The CDR3 is 17 amino acids. The J segment lost 1 base and the V segment lost 5 bases, leaving 5 bases of the junction unmatched. The CDR3 loop is CASSDRLAGGGTDTQYF. The CDR3 nucleotides are TGTGCCAGCAGCGACCGACTAGCGGGAGGGGGCACAGATACGCAGTATTTT.

This chain joins TRBV7-6 and TRBJ2-1, with 8 positions matching TRBD2. Germline CDR1 and CDR2: SGHVS and FNYEAQ. Unmatched junction bases numbered 12, after V lost 2 bases and J lost 9 bases. The CDR3 is 16 residues long. The chain's CDR3 is CASSLTGTRGSGEQFF. CDR3 in DNA: TGTGCCAGCAGCTTAACGGGGACTAGGGGGTCGGGTGAGCAGTTCTTC.

The chain has TRBV10-2 and TRBJ2-1; 8 nucleotides match TRBD2. The CDR3 spans 15 residues. The junction had 8 bases not matched to a gene; V was cut back by 6 bases and J by 4 bases. Germline V gene data show CDR1 as WSHSY and CDR2 as SAAADI. Here the CDR3 reads CASREKASGYNEQFF. CDR3 sequence (DNA): TGCGCCAGCAGGGAGAAGGCTAGCGGGTACAATGAGCAGTTCTTC.

This clone was seen a few times. V and J are TRBV11-2 and TRBJ2-3; TRBD1 matches 10 bases. The CDR3 totals 18 residues. Germline lookup yields CDR1 SGHAT and CDR2 FQNNGV. The trim removed 5 bases at V and 2 bases at J, leaving 13 bases unmatched. CDR3 sequence (DNA): TGTGCCAGCAGCGAGGGACAGGGGAGTAGAAGGGCCACAGATACGCAGTATTTT. Protein: CASSEGQGSRRATDTQYF.

CDR3 bases: TGTGCCAGCAGGGGACAGGGTTCTGGAAACACCATATATTTT. Amino acids: CASRGQGSGNTIYF. V is TRBV6-5 and J is TRBJ1-3; 9 bases map to TRBD1. Germline CDR1 MNHEY, CDR2 SVGAGI. The V gene end was trimmed by 6 bases and the J gene end by 1 base; junction bases not matched to a gene: 1. CDR3 length equals 14 residues.